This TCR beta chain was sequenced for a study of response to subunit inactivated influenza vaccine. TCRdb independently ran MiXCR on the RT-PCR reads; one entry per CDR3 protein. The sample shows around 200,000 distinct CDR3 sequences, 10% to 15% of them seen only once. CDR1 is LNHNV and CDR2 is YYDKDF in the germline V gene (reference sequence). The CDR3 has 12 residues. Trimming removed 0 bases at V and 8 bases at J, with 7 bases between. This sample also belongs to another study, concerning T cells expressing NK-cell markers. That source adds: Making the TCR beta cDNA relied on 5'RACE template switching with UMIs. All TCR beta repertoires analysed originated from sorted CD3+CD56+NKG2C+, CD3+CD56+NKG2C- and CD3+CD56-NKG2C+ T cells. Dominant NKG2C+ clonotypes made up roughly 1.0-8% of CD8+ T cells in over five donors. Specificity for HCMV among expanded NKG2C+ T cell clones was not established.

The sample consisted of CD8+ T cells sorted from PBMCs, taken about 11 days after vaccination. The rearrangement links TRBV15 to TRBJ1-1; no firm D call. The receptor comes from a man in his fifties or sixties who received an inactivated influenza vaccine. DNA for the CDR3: TGTGCCACCAGCAGAGATCTGGCGGAAGCTTTCTTT. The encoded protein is CATSRDLAEAFF.